Presented here are 20 T cell receptor beta chains from one specimen sequenced in a study of blood T cells in healthy people across ages. Alongside a J-beta primer mix, a sample-barcoded 5' primer served in a second PCR lasting roughly 7 to 11 cycles. TCRdb processed the 5' RACE reads anew with MiXCR; each CDR3 protein has one entry. The repertoire holds hundreds of thousands of distinct CDR3 sequences, with 49% as singletons. The sample was blood. The receptors come from a woman aged 55-69 years in good health.

The table lists this clonotype with many counts. This chain links TRBV7-2 with TRBJ2-1; no definite D call. CDR3 length equals 12 residues. Per germline, CDR1 SGHTA and CDR2 FQGNSA. V was clipped by 5 bases and J by 4 bases, with 6 bases between them. For the CDR3, the DNA is TGTGCCAGCAGCCCCAATTACAATGAGCAGTTCTTC. Residues: CASSPNYNEQFF.

Concerning this clonotype: This may arise from a read error, as a much more abundant clone is one base away. The chain employs TRBV6-5 and TRBJ2-4; 9 bases fit TRBD2. Germline trimming cut 2 bases from V and 2 bases from J; bases unmatched to any gene: 13. The germline V gene has CDR1 MNHEY and CDR2 SVGAGI. The CDR3 extends over 19 amino acids. CDR3 residues: CASSYASGVFGLTKNIQYF. The CDR3 nucleotides read TGTGCCAGCAGTTACGCTAGCGGGGTATTTGGGCTGACCAAAAACATTCAGTACTTC.

On this clonotype itself: The germline gene is not matched at one end of the junction; a read error may be the cause. CDR3 protein: CASSSRQGSHEQYF. The CDR3 DNA reads TGTGCCAGCAGTTCCCGACAGGGCTCCCACGAGCAGTACTTC. The gene calls are TRBV6-1 and TRBJ2-7, with 7 bases that match TRBD1. The germline V gene encodes CDR1 MNHNS and CDR2 SASEGT. This CDR3 has 14 amino acids.

Note on this clonotype: A read error may produce the germline difference seen at one junction end. The gene calls are TRBV5-1 and TRBJ2-1; 10 bases map to TRBD2. The CDR3 is 19 amino acids. Germline V lookup: CDR1 SGHRS, CDR2 YFSETQ. This CDR3 is CASNLAPSGSKGPYNEQFF. In DNA, the CDR3 is TGCGCCAGCAACTTGGCCCCTAGCGGGAGTAAGGGCCCCTACAATGAGCAGTTCTTC.

The chain employs TRBV9 and TRBJ1-1, with TRBD1 as a possible D gene (6 bases). Deletions cut 0 bases from V and 2 bases from J, with 11 bases between. The germline CDR1 and CDR2 sequences are SGDLS and YYNGEE. CDR3 size: 15 residues. The CDR3 region is CASSVVSGANTEAFF. The CDR3 DNA is TGTGCCAGCAGCGTAGTTTCAGGGGCTAACACTGAAGCTTTCTTT.

This clonotype was counted many times. This chain links TRBV20-1 with TRBJ2-1, with 9 bases aligning to TRBD2. Unmatched junction bases numbered 7, after V lost 3 bases and J lost 7 bases. Germline V gives CDR1 DFQATT, CDR2 SNEGSKA (reference sequence). This CDR3 has 14 amino acids. The CDR3 sequence: CSASESGRLNEQFF. CDR3 sequence (DNA): TGCAGTGCTAGTGAGAGCGGGAGGCTGAATGAGCAGTTCTTC.

CDR3 loop: CASSALGQAIGYTF. The CDR3 DNA reads as TGTGCCAGCAGTGCCTTGGGACAGGCCATTGGCTACACCTTC. V gene TRBV2 combines with J gene TRBJ1-2, with TRBD1 identical over 8 bases. Per germline, CDR1 SNHLY and CDR2 FYNNEI. This CDR3 has 14 amino acids. Trimming at V came to 4 bases and at J to 7 bases, leaving 8 bases not matched to a gene.

On this clonotype itself: Mismatch with germline at one junction end may stem from a read error. The chain joins TRBV7-2 to TRBJ1-5; no clear D gene. This CDR3 spans 15 amino acids. Per germline, CDR1 SGHTA and CDR2 FQGNSA. The CDR3 protein is CASSPHADSDQPQHF. The CDR3 bases are TGTGCCAGCAGCCCTCACGCGGATAGCGATCAGCCCCAGCATTTT.

As DNA, the CDR3 is TGCGCCAGCAGCCCCAGCGGGAAAGGACACCTCCCAGGAAAGCAGTACTTC. The encoded protein is CASSPSGKGHLPGKQYF. J is TRBJ2-7 and V is TRBV4-1, with 7 bases aligning to TRBD2. Germline lookup yields CDR1 MGHRA and CDR2 YSYEKL. The CDR3 is 17 residues long. Unmatched junction bases numbered 20, after V lost 4 bases and J lost 8 bases.

This chain uses TRBV11-2 with TRBJ1-1, with no clear D. CDR3 length: 17 amino acids. Germline V gene sequence: CDR1 SGHAT, CDR2 FQNNGV. V dropped 5 bases and J dropped 1 base, with 20 bases sitting between them. This chain's CDR3 is CASSTPRRGSQNTEAFF. CDR3 DNA: TGTGCCAGCAGCACACCCCGTAGAGGTTCCCAGAACACTGAAGCTTTCTTT.

This clonotype was recorded once. With a much larger clone just one base away, this may be a read error. The CDR3 is CASSQTGSGETQNF. The CDR3 region has the DNA TGCGCCAGCAGCCAAACAGGGTCAGGGGAGACCCAGAACTTC. V is TRBV4-3 and J is TRBJ2-5, with D possibly TRBD1 on 6 matching bases. The CDR3 totals 14 residues. CDR1 and CDR2 from the germline V gene are LGHNA and YSLEER.

This rearrangement joins TRBV5-1 to TRBJ2-1; TRBD1 matches 7 bases. The assigned J gene may be wrong: the sequence end matches TRBJ2-7 better. The CDR3 spans 14 residues. Germline V gene lookup returns CDR1 SGHRS and CDR2 YFSETQ. The CDR3 nucleotides are TGCGCCAGCGGGGACAGACGCTCCTACAATGAGCAGTACTTC. Translated: CASGDRRSYNEQYF.

This clonotype was found a few times. The chain links TRBV18 to TRBJ2-5; no reliable D call. The V and J ends lost 2 bases and 5 bases respectively, with 12 bases between them. The CDR3 is made up of 14 amino acids. Germline V CDR1 and CDR2: KGHSH, LQKENI. This CDR3 is CASSPDRAGETQYF. CDR3 DNA: TGTGCCAGCTCACCAGACCGTGCTGGGGAGACCCAGTACTTC.

J is TRBJ1-1 and V is TRBV5-1; unclear D gene. Germline V gene data show CDR1 as SGHRS and CDR2 as YFSETQ. The CDR3 is 14 residues long. V shed 0 bases and J shed 0 bases, with 6 bases lying between them. DNA for the CDR3: TGCGCCAGCAGCTTGGACCCCTTGAACACTGAAGCTTTCTTT. As protein: CASSLDPLNTEAFF. The variable domain in full, with the rest retrieved from reference TRBV5-1 and TRBJ1-1, is KAGVTQTPRYLIKTRGQQVTLSCSPISGHRSVSWYQQTPGQGLQFLFEYFSETQRNKGNFPGRFSGRQFSNSRSEMNVSTLELGDSALYLCASSLDPLNTEAFFGQGTRLTVV.

The J gene is TRBJ1-1, the V gene TRBV2; D gene uncertain. Germline loops: CDR1 SNHLY, CDR2 FYNNEI. This CDR3 is 17 amino acids long. V lost 3 bases to trimming and J lost 7 bases, with 24 bases between them. The CDR3 nucleotides read TGTGCCAGCAGTGACGTCAGAGGGAAGACTGGAATGGGTGAAGCTTTCTTT. As protein: CASSDVRGKTGMGEAFF.

The chain couples TRBV7-2 to TRBJ2-7, with TRBD2 matching 10 bases. CDR1 and CDR2 from the germline V gene are SGHTA and FQGNSA. The junction had 3 bases not matched to a gene; V was cut back by 1 base and J by 3 bases. The CDR3 length is 15 residues. The CDR3 region is CASSLELAGYYEQYF. Here the CDR3 DNA reads TGTGCCAGCAGCTTAGAACTAGCGGGGTACTACGAGCAGTACTTC.

The gene calls are TRBV20-1 and TRBJ2-7; D is possibly TRBD2 (6 bases). The CDR3 covers 13 residues. V was pared by 0 bases and J by 0 bases, with 6 bases between. Germline CDR1 DFQATT, CDR2 SNEGSKA (reference sequence). DNA of the CDR3: TGCAGTGCTAGAGATAGCGGCTCCTACGAGCAGTACTTC. The encoded protein is CSARDSGSYEQYF.

This chain joins TRBV28 and TRBJ2-7, with D uncertain. Germline loops: CDR1 MDHEN, CDR2 SYDVKM. V was shortened by 1 base and J by 3 bases, with 13 bases between the two germline ends. CDR3 length equals 15 residues. CDR3 region: CASSLSPPILYEQYF. The CDR3 region has the DNA TGTGCCAGCAGTTTATCCCCCCCAATTCTCTACGAGCAGTACTTC.

This chain uses TRBV20-1 with TRBJ2-7; D is tentatively TRBD1 or TRBD2 (5 bases each). The CDR3 is 13 amino acids. With 3 bases removed from V and 3 bases from J, the gap between germline ends came to 12 bases. Per germline, CDR1 DFQATT and CDR2 SNEGSKA (reference sequence). The CDR3 coding sequence is TGCAGTGCTAGCGACCGGGACCGCTACGAGCAGTACTTC. It codes for CSASDRDRYEQYF.

This clonotype was recorded only once. The gene calls are TRBV5-1 and TRBJ2-5; TRBD1 might be the D (6 bases). The CDR3 sequence is 15 residues long. Trimming cost V 0 bases and J 1 base, with 10 bases left between them. Germline CDR1 reads SGHRS; CDR2 reads YFSETQ. CDR3 in DNA: TGCGCCAGCAGCTTGGCCGGGGACACCCAAGAGACCCAGTACTTC. Its protein is CASSLAGDTQETQYF.